This TCR beta chain was captured by sequencing in a study of cytomegalovirus exposure and HLA in healthy donors. Use of 60 Vbeta and 13 Jbeta primers characterized the PCR. Only in-frame clones appear in the TCRdb table, and some are missing; sequencing was by immunoSEQ multiplex PCR. The sample holds about 150,000 clones, roughly 80% seen once. The TCR originated in a man aged 40-50 years in good health and CMV-seropositive. The sample consisted of PBMCs.

For the CDR3, the DNA is TGTGCCAGCAGCTTAGGGATAGCGGGAGAGACATCAGATACGCAGTATTTT. Translated, it gives CASSLGIAGETSDTQYF. The gene calls are TRBV13 and TRBJ2-3; the match to TRBD2 covers 9 bases. The CDR3 contains 17 residues. After removal of 0 bases from V and 4 bases from J, the junction contained 8 bases not matched to a gene. Looked up from germline, CDR1 is PRHDT and CDR2 is FYEKMQ (reference sequence).